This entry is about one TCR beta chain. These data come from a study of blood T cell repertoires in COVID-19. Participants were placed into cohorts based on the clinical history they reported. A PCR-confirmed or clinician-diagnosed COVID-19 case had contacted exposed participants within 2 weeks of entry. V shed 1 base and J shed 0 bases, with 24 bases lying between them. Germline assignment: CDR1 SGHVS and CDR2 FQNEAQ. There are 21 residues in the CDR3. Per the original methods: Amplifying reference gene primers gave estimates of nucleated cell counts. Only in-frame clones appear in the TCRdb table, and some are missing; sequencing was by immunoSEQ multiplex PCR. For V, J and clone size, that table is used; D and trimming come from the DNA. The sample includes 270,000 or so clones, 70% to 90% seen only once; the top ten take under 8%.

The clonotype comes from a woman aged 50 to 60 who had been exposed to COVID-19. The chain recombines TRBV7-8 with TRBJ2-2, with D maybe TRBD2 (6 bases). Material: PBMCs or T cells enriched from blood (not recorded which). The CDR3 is CASSLGGGGTPKASNTGELFF. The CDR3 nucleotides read TGTGCCAGCAGCTTAGGGGGAGGTGGGACTCCAAAGGCATCGAACACCGGGGAGCTGTTTTTT.